This note documents a single T cell receptor beta chain sequence. Its antigen is unknown. It has no much larger one-base neighbor in the sample; base qualities were not kept. This sample is part of a study of CD8+ T cells in alopecia areata (dated by TCRdb to the late 2010s). As for the study more broadly: Treated patients were enrolled in an open-label pilot trial of oral tofacitinib, 5 to 10 mg twice daily, for moderate-to-severe alopecia areata. Tofacitinib was given for 6 to 18 months, followed by 6 months of follow-up off drug to assess delayed response and recurrence. The SALT score, which quantifies the percentage of affected scalp surface area, was used to measure disease severity in treated patients. In both human patients and the C3H/HeJ mouse model, the study applied high-throughput TCRbeta sequencing to look at T cell clonal expansion in alopecia areata. Scalp tissue and sorted CD4+ and CD8+ peripheral blood T cells from patchy and totalis/universalis alopecia areata patients and from healthy controls were covered by human TCRbeta sequencing. Biopsies were taken from tofacitinib-treated patients at baseline and at 4 and 24 weeks of treatment, and a later scalp biopsy was taken in several of the tofacitinib-treated patients. Clonality in the scalp was compared among normal scalp (n=4), patchy alopecia areata scalp (n=8), and alopecia totalis/universalis scalp (n=8). RNA was extracted with the PAXgene miRNA kit for fixed scalp, the miRNeasy kit for PBMCs, and the RNeasy kit for mouse skin. immunoSEQ multiplex PCR using 35 Vbeta forward primers and 13 Jbeta reverse primers was used to amplify TCRbeta CDR3 regions.

The treatment or condition label corresponds to: oral pan-JAK inhibitor, 5-10 mg twice daily. Lesional scalp punch biopsies and peripheral blood were collected from alopecia areata patients. PBMCs were isolated by density centrifugation and stained for CD3, CD4 and CD8, and CD4+ and CD8+ T cells were sorted on a FACSAria. Including cysteine and phenylalanine, the CDR3 has 15 amino acids. Only the CDR3 region is kept as DNA, spanning 45 bases read in frame from base 1. Trimming takes 2 bases from V and 14 bases from J, and the germline ends sit 24 bases apart. Per the germline V gene, MNHNS is the CDR1 and SASEGT is the CDR2. Receptors were amplified or captured by the immunoSEQ multiplex PCR assay. For TCR sequencing, RNA was extracted from every sample and reverse transcribed into cDNA to serve as template. SuperScript III was used to make first-strand cDNA, primed with a 2:1 mix of oligo-dT and random hexamers. A synthetic immune receptor repertoire was used to measure amplification bias, and any remaining bias was corrected computationally. Per the source publication's procedure: Raw reads were preprocessed for error removal, and CDR3 was defined according to IMGT conventions as running from the conserved cysteine to phenylalanine. Clonality was calculated as 1 minus Shannon entropy normalized by log2 of the number of productive unique TCRs. Whether each scalp clone was CD4 or CD8 was inferred by checking scalp TCRbeta sequences against the CD4 and CD8 repertoires from sorted blood. TCRdb holds this immuneACCESS table with in-frame rearrangements only. Some clones are missing; in checked studies, unresolved V genes explain under half, and the rest has no known cause. V, J and clone size were drawn from that table, and D and trimming were deduced from the DNA. This sample gives some 190,000 clones in total; under 70% of them show up just once. Together, the top ten hold roughly 1.2% of the sample.

Summary of the overall study and its limitations: Shared TCR sequences between patients were less evident than in mice, which may be partly attributable to HLA diversity in the patient population. Lesional scalp, especially in alopecia totalis/universalis, showed higher clonality and more expanded CD8+ clones than normal scalp, suggesting antigenic drive. Tofacitinib significantly lowered scalp clonality and the number of expanded CD8+ clones among the top 100 scalp clones. Resident alphabeta T cells in normal human skin are also sequenced, complicating scalp TCR repertoire analysis, unlike mouse skin dominated by gammadelta T cells. During tofacitinib treatment, many expanded lesional clones stuck around in both scalp and blood, and this persistence may partly explain why relapse happens after treatment is stopped. Because the treated cohort was small and included a single nonresponder, larger studies are needed to assess links between baseline CD8+ expansion and response.

Recombination linked TRBV6-1 to TRBJ2-5; TRBD1 might be the D gene, on 7 matching bases. This specimen was CD4+ T cells sorted from blood, taken around week 44, from a patient treated with tofacitinib. The clonotype comes from a human donor with alopecia areata. Here is the DNA: TGTGCCAGCAGTGAATCTGCGATCATCCAGGGGGGCGTCTACTTC. It codes for CASSESAIIQGGVYF.